These 20 T cell receptor beta chains came from one sample sequenced in a study of T cell changes during pregnancy in multiple sclerosis. Profiled with immunoSEQ multiplex PCR; TCRdb holds only in-frame clones, not every one. The data contain approximately 92,000 clones, under 95% of them singletons. The material sequenced was peripheral blood, taken in the first trimester of pregnancy. The source is a female donor with multiple sclerosis, enrolled in a pregnancy study.

J is TRBJ1-1 and V is TRBV7-8; D is undetermined. The CDR3 length is 13 residues. V was cut by 1 base and J by 0 bases, with 3 bases left in between. CDR1 is SGHVS and CDR2 is FQNEAQ in the germline V gene. The CDR3 loop reads CASSLVMNTEAFF. CDR3 nucleotide sequence: TGTGCCAGCAGCTTAGTCATGAACACTGAAGCTTTCTTT.

This clone appeared a few times. The chain links TRBV7-6 to TRBJ2-7; TRBD2 agrees at 7 bases. The CDR3 contains 15 residues. V shed 1 base, J shed 3 bases, and the junction held 6 bases outside the gene matches. CDR1 is SGHVS and CDR2 is FNYEAQ in the germline V gene. For the CDR3, the DNA is TGTGCCAGCAGCTTAGAGACTAGCCCATTCTACGAGCAGTACTTC. Translation gives CASSLETSPFYEQYF. Combining the CDR3 with reference TRBV7-6 and TRBJ2-7 gives the whole variable domain GAGVSQSPRYKVTKRGQDVALRCDPISGHVSLYWYRQALGQGPEFLTYFNYEAQQDKSGLPNDRFSAERPEGSISTLTIQRTEQRDSAMYRCASSLETSPFYEQYFGPGTRLTVT.

A single count supports this clone. The chain employs TRBV14 and TRBJ1-1; D possibly corresponds to TRBD1 (5 bases). The V and J ends lost 0 bases and 1 base respectively, with 12 bases between them. Germline CDR1 and CDR2: SGHDN and FVKESK. The CDR3 is 16 amino acids. The CDR3, as DNA: TGTGCCAGCAGCCAAGAATGGGCGACAGCGAACACTGAAGCTTTCTTT. Translated: CASSQEWATANTEAFF. Based on the CDR3 plus reference TRBV14 and TRBJ1-1, the full variable domain is EAGVTQFPSHSVIEKGQTVTLRCDPISGHDNLYWYRRVMGKEIKFLLHFVKESKQDESGMPNNRFLAERTGGTYSTLKVQPAELEDSGVYFCASSQEWATANTEAFFGQGTRLTVV.

V and J are TRBV4-3 and TRBJ2-2; TRBD1 aligns across 11 bases. Germline V gives CDR1 LGHNA, CDR2 YSLEER. The CDR3 contains 16 residues. Germline trimming cut 4 bases from V and 7 bases from J; bases unmatched to any gene: 8. Written as DNA, the CDR3 is TGCGCCAGCAGCCCGGGACAGGGGGACGAGGGCGGGGAGCTGTTTTTT. Translating gives CASSPGQGDEGGELFF.

V usage is TRBV6-5 and J usage is TRBJ1-5; D is perhaps TRBD1 (5 bases). The germline V gene encodes CDR1 MNHEY and CDR2 SVGAGI. This CDR3 is 12 amino acids long. Trimming removed 4 bases at V and 6 bases at J, with 7 bases between. The CDR3 region has the DNA TGTGCCAGCAGTTCTACAGGTCAGCCCCAGCATTTT. Protein: CASSSTGQPQHF.

This sequence joins TRBV4-1 and TRBJ2-7; D remains unclear. This CDR3 has 15 amino acids. V was cut by 1 base and J by 2 bases, with 12 bases left in between. The germline V gene has CDR1 MGHRA and CDR2 YSYEKL. DNA of the CDR3: TGCGCCAGCAGCCAAGGTAACGGTCCCACCTACGAGCAGTACTTC. As protein: CASSQGNGPTYEQYF.

CDR3 protein: CASSGGLNSEKLFF. CDR3 nucleotide sequence: TGTGCCAGCAGTGGGGGACTGAATAGTGAAAAACTGTTTTTT. V is TRBV28 and J is TRBJ1-4; weak D call: TRBD1 (5 bases). This CDR3 region has 14 residues. Germline-derived CDR1 and CDR2 are MDHEN and SYDVKM. V was pared by 5 bases and J by 7 bases, with 14 bases between. Full variable domain (remainder filled in from reference TRBV28 and TRBJ1-4): DVKVTQSSRYLVKRTGEKVFLECVQDMDHENMFWYRQDPGLGLRLIYFSYDVKMKEKGDIPEGYSVSREKKERFSLILESASTNQTSMYLCASSGGLNSEKLFFGSGTQLSVL.

The chain carries TRBV29-1 and TRBJ2-1; no clear D gene. The length of the CDR3 is 13 residues. V lost 6 bases and J lost 2, with 11 bases in between. The germline V gene has CDR1 SQVTM and CDR2 ANQGSEA. DNA for the CDR3: TGCAGCGTGCAGAGGCTAGCCTACAATGAGCAGTTCTTC. This encodes CSVQRLAYNEQFF.

The genes are TRBV25-1 and TRBJ2-6, with a possible D match to TRBD1 (6 bases). V shed 6 bases and J shed 0 bases, with 12 bases lying between them. Germline assignment: CDR1 MGHDK and CDR2 SYGVNS. This CDR3 has 16 amino acids. For the CDR3, the DNA is TGTGCCAGCAGCGGACAGCCAGACTCTGGGGCCAACGTCCTGACTTTC. Amino acid sequence: CASSGQPDSGANVLTF.

J is TRBJ2-7 and V is TRBV7-9, with 8 bases that match TRBD2. This CDR3 has 14 residues. Germline trimming cut 2 bases from V and 4 bases from J; bases unmatched to any gene: 4. Germline lookup yields CDR1 SEHNR and CDR2 FQNEAQ (reference sequence). The CDR3 protein is CASSLSSGRYEQYF. The CDR3 bases are TGTGCCAGCAGCTTATCCAGCGGGAGATACGAGCAGTACTTC.

This rearrangement joins TRBV7-9 to TRBJ2-7; TRBD2 aligns across 9 bases. The CDR3 sequence is 16 residues long. V lost 4 bases and J lost 7; bases outside the gene matches: 14. Germline assignment: CDR1 SEHNR and CDR2 FQNEAQ (reference sequence). Here the CDR3 reads CASSSRVAGATGEQYF. In DNA form, the CDR3 reads TGTGCCAGCAGCTCCCGCGTAGCGGGGGCAACGGGAGAGCAGTACTTC.

The chain carries TRBV5-1 and TRBJ2-5, with 9 bases lining up with TRBD2. CDR1 SGHRS and CDR2 YFSETQ come from the germline V gene. The CDR3 runs 14 residues. Trimming at V came to 4 bases and at J to 4 bases, leaving 5 bases not matched to a gene. For the CDR3, the DNA is TGCGCCAGCAGCCCCGGTAGCGGGAGAGAGACCCAGTACTTC. It yields the protein CASSPGSGRETQYF.

The chain links TRBV28 to TRBJ1-4; D unclear. V was shortened by 6 bases and J by 7 bases, with 12 bases between the two germline ends. Per germline, CDR1 MDHEN and CDR2 SYDVKM. The CDR3 spans 13 residues. This CDR3 is CASSSITAEKLFF. As DNA, the CDR3 is TGTGCCAGCAGCTCAATTACAGCTGAAAAACTGTTTTTT.

The rearrangement uses TRBV4-1 and TRBJ1-2; D perhaps matches TRBD1 (6 bases). The CDR3 is 13 amino acids. Germline V gene sequence: CDR1 MGHRA, CDR2 YSYEKL. V shed 3 bases and J shed 10 bases, with 15 bases lying between them. In DNA, the CDR3 is TGCGCCAGCAGCCATCCCCGCGGACAGATCTACACCTTC. Its protein is CASSHPRGQIYTF.

With respect to this clone: In the same sample, other DNA sequences code for this CDR3. This rearrangement joins TRBV5-1 to TRBJ2-7, with TRBD1 matching over 8 bases. CDR3 length equals 14 residues. V lost 0 bases to trimming and J lost 2 bases; unmatched junction nucleotides: 1. Germline CDR1 and CDR2: SGHRS and YFSETQ. CDR3 nucleotides: TGCGCCAGCAGCTTGGGGACAGGGCCCTACGAGCAGTACTTC. Translated, it gives CASSLGTGPYEQYF.

V usage is TRBV5-4 and J usage is TRBJ1-1; TRBD1 aligns across 9 bases. In germline, CDR1 is SGHNT, CDR2 YYREEE (reference sequence). J gave up 4 bases and V 3 bases, and 7 bases lay outside the gene matches. The CDR3 has 15 amino acids. The CDR3 protein is CASSSPGQGTTEAFF. Here the CDR3 DNA reads TGTGCCAGCAGCTCACCGGGACAGGGAACCACTGAAGCTTTCTTT.

The J gene is TRBJ1-1, the V gene TRBV19; possibly TRBD1 for D (5 bases). The ends were cut back, 3 bases at V and 4 bases at J, with 12 bases in the middle. CDR1 is LNHDA and CDR2 is SQIVND in the germline V gene (reference sequence). The CDR3 length is 14 residues. The CDR3 DNA follows: TGTGCCAGTAGTATTCGAGGGGAGGGCACTGAAGCTTTCTTT. Protein product: CASSIRGEGTEAFF.

This sequence joins TRBV28 and TRBJ1-3; possible D gene TRBD1, 5 bases. Germline V CDR1 and CDR2: MDHEN, SYDVKM. The CDR3 extends over 15 amino acids. V was pared by 3 bases and J by 0 bases, with 9 bases between. In DNA form, the CDR3 reads TGTGCCAGCAGTTTGGGGCGCCGCTCTGGAAACACCATATATTTT. It yields the protein CASSLGRRSGNTIYF.

This chain uses TRBV5-4 with TRBJ2-5; D remains ambiguous. CDR1 SGHNT and CDR2 YYREEE come from the germline V gene (reference sequence). V dropped 0 bases and J dropped 4 bases, with 10 bases sitting between them. This CDR3 has 14 residues. CDR3: CASSLEAPGETQYF. In DNA, the CDR3 is TGTGCCAGCAGCTTGGAGGCCCCAGGAGAGACCCAGTACTTC.

CDR3 coding DNA: TGTGCCAGCAAAACGGGAGGATCAGATACGCAGTATTTT. This gives the protein CASKTGGSDTQYF. V is TRBV6-1 and J is TRBJ2-3; 7 nucleotides match TRBD2. Looked up from germline, CDR1 is MNHNS and CDR2 is SASEGT. The V segment lost 7 bases and the J segment 4 bases; nucleotides outside the gene matches: 5. The CDR3 is made up of 13 amino acids.